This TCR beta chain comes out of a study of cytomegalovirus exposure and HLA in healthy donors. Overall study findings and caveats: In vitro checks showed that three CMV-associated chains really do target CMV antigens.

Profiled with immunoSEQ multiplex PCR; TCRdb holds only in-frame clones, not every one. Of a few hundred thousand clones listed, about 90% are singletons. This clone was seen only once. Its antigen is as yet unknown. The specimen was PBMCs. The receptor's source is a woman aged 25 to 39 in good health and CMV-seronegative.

The CDR3, as DNA: TGTGCCAGCAGCTCCGCGGGGGGCCCTCAAGAGACCCAGTACTTC. Encoded protein: CASSSAGGPQETQYF. V and J are TRBV7-3 and TRBJ2-5, with TRBD2 identical over 8 bases. V lost 4 bases to trimming and J lost 2 bases; unmatched junction nucleotides: 6. Germline assignment: CDR1 SGHTA and CDR2 FQGTGA. The CDR3 loop spans 15 amino acids.